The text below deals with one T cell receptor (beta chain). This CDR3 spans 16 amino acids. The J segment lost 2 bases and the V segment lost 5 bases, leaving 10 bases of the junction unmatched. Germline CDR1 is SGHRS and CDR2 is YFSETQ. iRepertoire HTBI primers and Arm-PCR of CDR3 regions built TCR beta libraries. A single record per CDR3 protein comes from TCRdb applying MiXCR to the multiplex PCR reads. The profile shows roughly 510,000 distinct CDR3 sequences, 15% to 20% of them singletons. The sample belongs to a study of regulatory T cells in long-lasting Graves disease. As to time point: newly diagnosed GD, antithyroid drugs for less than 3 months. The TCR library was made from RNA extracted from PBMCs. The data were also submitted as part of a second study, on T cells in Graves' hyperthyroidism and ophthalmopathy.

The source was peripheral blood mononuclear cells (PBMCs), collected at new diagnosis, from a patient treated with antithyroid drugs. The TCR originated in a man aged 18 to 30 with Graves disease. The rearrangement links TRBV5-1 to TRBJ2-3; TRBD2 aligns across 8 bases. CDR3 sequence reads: CASSTSGRSPTDTQYF. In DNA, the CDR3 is TGCGCCAGCAGTACAAGCGGGAGATCCCCCACAGATACGCAGTATTTT. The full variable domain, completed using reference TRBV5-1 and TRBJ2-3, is KAGVTQTPRYLIKTRGQQVTLSCSPISGHRSVSWYQQTPGQGLQFLFEYFSETQRNKGNFPGRFSGRQFSNSRSEMNVSTLELGDSALYLCASSTSGRSPTDTQYFGPGTRLTVL.